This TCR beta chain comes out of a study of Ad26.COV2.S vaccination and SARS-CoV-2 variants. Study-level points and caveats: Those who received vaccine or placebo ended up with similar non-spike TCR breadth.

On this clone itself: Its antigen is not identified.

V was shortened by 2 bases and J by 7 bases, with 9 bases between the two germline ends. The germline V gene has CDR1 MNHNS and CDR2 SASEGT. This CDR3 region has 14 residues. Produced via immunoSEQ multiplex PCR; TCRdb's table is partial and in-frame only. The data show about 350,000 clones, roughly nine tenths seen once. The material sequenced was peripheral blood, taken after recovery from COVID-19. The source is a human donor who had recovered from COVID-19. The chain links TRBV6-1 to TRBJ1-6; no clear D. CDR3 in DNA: TGTGCCAGCAGTGAACGGTATTCAAATTCACCCCTCCACTTT. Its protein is CASSERYSNSPLHF.